The next 13 T cell receptor beta chains were all read from a single sample in a study of radiation and T cells in renal cell carcinoma. The assay was immunoSEQ multiplex PCR, and TCRdb's table has in-frame clones only and misses some. The data contain fewer than 20,000 clones, approximately 59% of them singletons. Treatment specified: treatment-naive control, cytoreductive nephrectomy. The specimen was tumor tissue, collected from a patient whose treatment was nephrectomy without radiotherapy. Source of these receptors: a man in his fifties or sixties with renal cell carcinoma.

The CDR3 is CASSLARGRNEQYF. In nucleotides, the CDR3 is TGCGCCAGCAGCTTGGCGAGGGGGCGCAACGAGCAGTACTTC. The rearrangement links TRBV5-1 to TRBJ2-7, with 7 nucleotides matching TRBD1. Germline V CDR1 and CDR2: SGHRS, YFSETQ. The CDR3 totals 14 residues. J lost 5 bases, V lost 0 bases, and 5 bases had no gene match.

The rearrangement links TRBV19 to TRBJ2-2; 9 nucleotides line up with TRBD2. The CDR3 consists of 16 residues. Trimming took 4 bases from V and 1 from J; bases not matched to a gene: 4. Looked up from germline, CDR1 is LNHDA and CDR2 is SQIVND (reference sequence). As DNA, the CDR3 is TGTGCCAGTAGTACCTCTAGCGGGGTGAACACCGGGGAGCTGTTTTTT. Residues: CASSTSSGVNTGELFF.

This rearrangement joins TRBV5-4 to TRBJ2-2; TRBD2 aligns across 7 bases. The CDR3 totals 18 residues. Losses at the gene ends were 8 bases for V and 0 bases for J; bases not matched to a gene: 16. From germline, CDR1 is SGHNT and CDR2 YYREEE (reference sequence). CDR3 loop: CASFPGWRERTNTGELFF. The CDR3 DNA is TGTGCCAGTTTCCCTGGGTGGCGGGAGAGGACGAACACCGGGGAGCTGTTTTTT.

On this clone: An end of the junction differs from the germline gene, which may be a read error. The chain employs TRBV2 and TRBJ2-3, with 8 bases that match TRBD2. The CDR3 sequence is 14 residues long. From germline, CDR1 is SNHLY and CDR2 FYNNEI. In DNA, the CDR3 is TGTGCCAGCAATGAAGCGGGGGTCACAGATACGCAGTATTTT. Encoded protein: CASNEAGVTDTQYF.

J is TRBJ1-2 and V is TRBV7-8; D uncertain. The germline CDR1 and CDR2 sequences are SGHVS and FQNEAQ. The CDR3 runs 14 residues. The ends were cut back, 1 base at V and 5 bases at J, with 11 bases in the middle. The CDR3 sequence is CASSLDPGLYGYTF. The DNA for the CDR3 is TGTGCCAGCAGCTTAGATCCGGGCCTTTATGGCTACACCTTC. Full variable domain (remainder filled in from reference TRBV7-8 and TRBJ1-2): GAGVSQSPRYKVAKRGQDVALRCDPISGHVSLFWYQQALGQGPEFLTYFQNEAQLDKSGLPSDRFFAERPEGSVSTLKIQRTQQEDSAVYLCASSLDPGLYGYTFGSGTRLTVV.

The V and J genes are TRBV6-1 and TRBJ2-2; unclear D gene. The CDR3 extends over 11 amino acids. V gave up 5 bases and J gave up 6 bases, with 4 bases separating them. From germline, CDR1 is MNHNS and CDR2 SASEGT. CDR3 residues: CASSRPGELFF. CDR3 in DNA: TGTGCCAGCAGTAGGCCCGGGGAGCTGTTTTTT.

The rearrangement links TRBV18 to TRBJ1-1, with 7 bases that match TRBD1. The germline CDR1 and CDR2 sequences are KGHSH and LQKENI. The V gene end was trimmed by 6 bases and the J gene end by 3 bases; junction bases not matched to a gene: 4. This CDR3 is built from 13 residues. The chain's CDR3 is CASSPGQDTEAFF. CDR3 coding DNA: TGTGCCAGCTCCCCCGGACAGGACACTGAAGCTTTCTTT.

V and J are TRBV7-9 and TRBJ1-2, with D tentatively TRBD1 (5 bases). Germline V lookup: CDR1 SEHNR, CDR2 FQNEAQ (reference sequence). The V gene lost 1 base and the J gene lost 3 bases, with 18 bases spanning the gap. The CDR3 totals 17 residues. The CDR3 sequence is CASSLGGIPSLHYGYTF. CDR3 coding DNA: TGTGCCAGCAGCTTAGGGGGCATCCCTAGCCTCCACTATGGCTACACCTTC.

This chain joins TRBV5-4 and TRBJ2-7; D call uncertain. In germline, CDR1 is SGHNT, CDR2 YYREEE (reference sequence). Trimming took off 0 bases at V and 1 base at J, with 5 bases between the two ends. This CDR3 contains 13 residues. As DNA, the CDR3 is TGTGCCAGCAGCTTGGGCAATTCCTACGAGCAGTACTTC. Translated: CASSLGNSYEQYF.

The chain is built from TRBV5-1 and TRBJ1-4; the D gene is possibly TRBD1 (5 bases). CDR3 length equals 17 residues. V was cut by 4 bases and J by 0 bases, with 16 bases left in between. Germline V lookup: CDR1 SGHRS, CDR2 YFSETQ. CDR3: CASSLLGTDATNEKLFF. CDR3 nucleotide sequence: TGCGCCAGCAGCCTACTCGGGACGGACGCAACTAATGAAAAACTGTTTTTT.

This chain joins TRBV4-3 and TRBJ1-1; possibly TRBD1 for D (5 bases). V was cut by 0 bases and J by 9 bases, with 17 bases left in between. Germline V gene data show CDR1 as LGHNA and CDR2 as YSLEER. The CDR3 length is 15 residues. The CDR3 is CASSQDWRGVSQAFF. The DNA of the CDR3 is TGCGCCAGCAGCCAAGATTGGAGGGGCGTCTCCCAAGCTTTCTTT.

Details on this clone: A read error is likely here: a far larger clone is one base away. The rearrangement links TRBV4-3 to TRBJ1-6; weak D call: TRBD1 (5 bases). Germline CDR1 and CDR2: LGHNA and YSLEER. The CDR3 covers 14 residues. The germline V and J ends were trimmed by 5 bases and 7 bases, with 12 bases remaining between them. CDR3 in amino acids: CASSVGDSNSPLHF. As DNA, the CDR3 is TGCGCCAGCAGCGTAGGAGACAGCAATTCACCCCTCCACTTT.

V is TRBV7-2 and J is TRBJ1-2; 9 bases fit TRBD1. The ends lost 7 bases at V and 8 bases at J; junction bases unmatched: 14. CDR3 length equals 15 residues. Germline loops: CDR1 SGHTA, CDR2 FQGNSA. The chain's CDR3 is CASTLSTDRGSGYTF. CDR3 sequence (DNA): TGTGCCAGCACCCTTAGCACGGACAGGGGTTCCGGCTACACCTTC.